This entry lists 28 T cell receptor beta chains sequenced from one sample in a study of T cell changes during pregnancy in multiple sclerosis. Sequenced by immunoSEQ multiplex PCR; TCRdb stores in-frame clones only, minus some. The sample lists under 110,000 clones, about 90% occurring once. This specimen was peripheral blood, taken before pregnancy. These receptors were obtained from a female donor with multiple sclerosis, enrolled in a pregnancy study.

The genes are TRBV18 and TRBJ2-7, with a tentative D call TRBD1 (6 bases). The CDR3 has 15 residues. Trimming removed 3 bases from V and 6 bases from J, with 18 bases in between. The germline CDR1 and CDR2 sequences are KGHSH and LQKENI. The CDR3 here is CASSPTGQLFGEQYF. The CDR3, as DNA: TGTGCCAGCTCACCCACGGGACAATTATTCGGCGAGCAGTACTTC.

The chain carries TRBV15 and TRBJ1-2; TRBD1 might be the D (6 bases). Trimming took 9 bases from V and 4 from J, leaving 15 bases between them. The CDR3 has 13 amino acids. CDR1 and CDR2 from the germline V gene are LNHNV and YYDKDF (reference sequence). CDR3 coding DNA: TGTGCCACTAGCGTGGGGGCACCCTATGGCTACACCTTC. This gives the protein CATSVGAPYGYTF.

This CDR3 reads CASSIQGIGNTEAFF. The CDR3 DNA reads TGTGCCAGCAGCATACAGGGGATAGGGAACACTGAAGCTTTCTTT. The chain employs TRBV7-9 and TRBJ1-1; 7 bases map to TRBD1. With 5 bases clipped from V and 1 base from J, the junction kept 7 bases outside the gene matches. There are 15 residues in the CDR3. The V gene's germline CDR1 is SEHNR and CDR2 FQNEAQ (reference sequence).

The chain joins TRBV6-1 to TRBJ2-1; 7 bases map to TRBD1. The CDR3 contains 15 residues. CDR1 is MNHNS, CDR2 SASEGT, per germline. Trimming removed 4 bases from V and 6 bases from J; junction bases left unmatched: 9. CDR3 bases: TGTGCCAGCAGTGCCCTGACAGGGTCTTTCAATGAGCAGTTCTTC. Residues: CASSALTGSFNEQFF.

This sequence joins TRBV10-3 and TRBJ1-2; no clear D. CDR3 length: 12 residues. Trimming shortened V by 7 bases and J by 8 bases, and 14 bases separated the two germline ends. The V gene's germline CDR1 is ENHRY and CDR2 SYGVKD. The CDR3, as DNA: TGTGCCATCACAGGAGGAGGGCGAGGCTACACCTTC. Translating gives CAITGGGRGYTF.

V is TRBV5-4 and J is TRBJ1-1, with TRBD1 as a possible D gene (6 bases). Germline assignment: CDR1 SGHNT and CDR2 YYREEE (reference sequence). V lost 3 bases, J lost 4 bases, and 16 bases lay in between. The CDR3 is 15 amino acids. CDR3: CASSSPGGRGTEAFF. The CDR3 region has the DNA TGTGCCAGCAGCTCCCCAGGCGGCAGGGGCACTGAAGCTTTCTTT.

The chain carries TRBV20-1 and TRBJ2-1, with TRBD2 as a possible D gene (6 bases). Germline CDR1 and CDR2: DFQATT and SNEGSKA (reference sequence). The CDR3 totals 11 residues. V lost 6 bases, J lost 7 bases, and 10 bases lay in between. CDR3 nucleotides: TGCAGTGCGAGACTAGTGAATGAGCAGTTCTTC. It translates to CSARLVNEQFF.

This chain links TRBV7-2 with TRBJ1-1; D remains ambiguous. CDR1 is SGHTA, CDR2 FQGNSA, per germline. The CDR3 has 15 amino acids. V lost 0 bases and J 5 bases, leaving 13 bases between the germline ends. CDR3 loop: CASSLASLRETEAFF. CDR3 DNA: TGTGCCAGCAGCTTAGCGTCCCTAAGGGAGACTGAAGCTTTCTTT.

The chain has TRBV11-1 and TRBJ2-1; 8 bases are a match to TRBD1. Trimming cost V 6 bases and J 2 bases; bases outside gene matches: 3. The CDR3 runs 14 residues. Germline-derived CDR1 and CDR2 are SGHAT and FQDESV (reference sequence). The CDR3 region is CASSPTGAYNEQFF. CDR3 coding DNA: TGTGCCAGCAGTCCGACAGGGGCCTACAATGAGCAGTTCTTC. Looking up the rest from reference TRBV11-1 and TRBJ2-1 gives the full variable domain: EAEVAQSPRYKITEKSQAVAFWCDPISGHATLYWYRQILGQGPELLVQFQDESVVDDSQLPKDRFSAERLKGVDSTLKIQPAELGDSAMYLCASSPTGAYNEQFFGPGTRLTVL.

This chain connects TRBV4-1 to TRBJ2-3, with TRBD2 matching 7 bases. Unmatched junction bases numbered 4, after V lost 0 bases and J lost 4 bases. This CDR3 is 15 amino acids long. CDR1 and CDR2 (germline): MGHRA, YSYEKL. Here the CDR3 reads CASSQDREGPDTQYF. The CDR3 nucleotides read TGCGCCAGCAGCCAAGATAGGGAGGGGCCAGATACGCAGTATTTT.

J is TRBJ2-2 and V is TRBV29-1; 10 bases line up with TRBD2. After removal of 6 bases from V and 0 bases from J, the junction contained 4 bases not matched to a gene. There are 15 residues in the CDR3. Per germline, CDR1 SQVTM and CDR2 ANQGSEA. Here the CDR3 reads CSVTSGATNTGELFF. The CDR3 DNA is TGCAGCGTAACTAGCGGGGCTACGAACACCGGGGAGCTGTTTTTT.

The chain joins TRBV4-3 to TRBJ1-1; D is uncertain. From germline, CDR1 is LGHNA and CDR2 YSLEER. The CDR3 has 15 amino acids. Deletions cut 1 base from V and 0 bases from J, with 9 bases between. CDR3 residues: CASSQVHPMNTEAFF. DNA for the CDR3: TGCGCCAGCAGCCAAGTACACCCGATGAACACTGAAGCTTTCTTT.

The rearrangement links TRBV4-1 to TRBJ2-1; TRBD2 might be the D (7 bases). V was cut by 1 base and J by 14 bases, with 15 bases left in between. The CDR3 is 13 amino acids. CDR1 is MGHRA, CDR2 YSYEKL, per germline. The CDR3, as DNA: TGCGCCAGCAGCCAAGCGGGAGGAGGGGGTGAGTTCTTC. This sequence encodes CASSQAGGGGEFF.

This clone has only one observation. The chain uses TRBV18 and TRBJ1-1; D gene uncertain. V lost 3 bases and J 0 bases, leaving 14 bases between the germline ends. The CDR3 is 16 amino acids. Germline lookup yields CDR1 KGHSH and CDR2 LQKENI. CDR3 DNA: TGTGCCAGCTCACCTGGACTGTTGCTGGTGAACACTGAAGCTTTCTTT. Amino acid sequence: CASSPGLLLVNTEAFF.

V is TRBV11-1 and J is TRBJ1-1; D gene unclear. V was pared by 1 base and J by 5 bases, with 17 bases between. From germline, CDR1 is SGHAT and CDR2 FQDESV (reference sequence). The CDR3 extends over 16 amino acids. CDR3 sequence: CASSLGGGGWKTEAFF. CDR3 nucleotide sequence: TGTGCCAGCAGCTTAGGGGGAGGAGGATGGAAGACTGAAGCTTTCTTT.

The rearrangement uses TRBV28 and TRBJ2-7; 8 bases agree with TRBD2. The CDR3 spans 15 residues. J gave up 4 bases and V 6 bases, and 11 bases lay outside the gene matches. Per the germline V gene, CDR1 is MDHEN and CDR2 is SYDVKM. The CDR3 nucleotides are TGTGCCAGCAGCACGGGACTAGTCGGGAATTACGAGCAGTACTTC. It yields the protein CASSTGLVGNYEQYF.

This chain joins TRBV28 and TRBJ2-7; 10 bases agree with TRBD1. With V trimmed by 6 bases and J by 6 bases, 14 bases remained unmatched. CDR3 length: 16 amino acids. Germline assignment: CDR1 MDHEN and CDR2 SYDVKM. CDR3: CASRGRDRGSVGEQYF. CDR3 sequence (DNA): TGTGCCAGCAGGGGTCGGGACAGGGGATCGGTGGGCGAGCAGTACTTC.

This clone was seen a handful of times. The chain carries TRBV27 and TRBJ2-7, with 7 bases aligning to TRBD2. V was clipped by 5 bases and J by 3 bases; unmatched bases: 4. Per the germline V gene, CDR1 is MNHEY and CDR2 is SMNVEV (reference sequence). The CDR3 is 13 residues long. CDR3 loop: CASSRRGNYEQYF. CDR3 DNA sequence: TGTGCCAGCAGTAGGCGGGGGAACTACGAGCAGTACTTC.

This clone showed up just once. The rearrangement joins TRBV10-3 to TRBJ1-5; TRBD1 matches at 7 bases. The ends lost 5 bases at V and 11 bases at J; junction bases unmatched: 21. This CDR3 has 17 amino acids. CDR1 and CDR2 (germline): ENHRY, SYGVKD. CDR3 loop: CAISPYARDSANGAQHF. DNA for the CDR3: TGTGCCATCAGTCCCTACGCCCGGGACAGTGCTAACGGGGCCCAGCATTTT.

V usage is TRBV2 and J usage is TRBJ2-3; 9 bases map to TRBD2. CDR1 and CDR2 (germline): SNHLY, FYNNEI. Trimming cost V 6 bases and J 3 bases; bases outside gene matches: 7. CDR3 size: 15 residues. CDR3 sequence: CASSFSGSKTDTQYF. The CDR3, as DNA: TGTGCCAGCAGCTTTAGCGGGAGTAAAACAGATACGCAGTATTTT.

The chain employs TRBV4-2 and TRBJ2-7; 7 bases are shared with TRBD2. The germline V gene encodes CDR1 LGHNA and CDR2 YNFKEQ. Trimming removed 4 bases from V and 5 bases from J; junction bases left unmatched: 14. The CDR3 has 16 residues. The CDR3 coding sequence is TGTGCCAGCAGCCCCCAGGGCGGGAGCGGAGGCAACGAGCAGTACTTC. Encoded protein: CASSPQGGSGGNEQYF.

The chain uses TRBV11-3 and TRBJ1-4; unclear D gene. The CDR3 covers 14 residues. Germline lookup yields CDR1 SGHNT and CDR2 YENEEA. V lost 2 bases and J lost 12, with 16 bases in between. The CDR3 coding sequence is TGTGCCAGCAGCTTAACCATGAAGGTGGGAGAACTGTTTTTT. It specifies CASSLTMKVGELFF.

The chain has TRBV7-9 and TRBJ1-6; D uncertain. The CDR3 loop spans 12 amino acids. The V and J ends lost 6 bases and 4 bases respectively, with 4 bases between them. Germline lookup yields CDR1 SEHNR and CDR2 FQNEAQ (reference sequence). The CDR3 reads CASRAYNSPLHF. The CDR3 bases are TGTGCCAGCAGGGCTTATAATTCACCCCTCCACTTT.

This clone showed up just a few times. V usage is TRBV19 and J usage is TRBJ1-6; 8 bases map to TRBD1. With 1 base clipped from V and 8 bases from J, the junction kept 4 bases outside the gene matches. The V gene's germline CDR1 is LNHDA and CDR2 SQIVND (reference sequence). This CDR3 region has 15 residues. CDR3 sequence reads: CASSIATGGDSPLHF. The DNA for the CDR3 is TGTGCCAGTAGTATAGCAACAGGGGGGGATTCACCCCTCCACTTT.

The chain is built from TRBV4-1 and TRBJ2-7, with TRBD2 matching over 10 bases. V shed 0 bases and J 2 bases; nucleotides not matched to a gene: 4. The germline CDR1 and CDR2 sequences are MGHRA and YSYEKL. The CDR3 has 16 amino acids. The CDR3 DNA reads TGCGCCAGCAGCCAAGATCTAGCGGGGGCAACCTACGAGCAGTACTTC. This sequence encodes CASSQDLAGATYEQYF.

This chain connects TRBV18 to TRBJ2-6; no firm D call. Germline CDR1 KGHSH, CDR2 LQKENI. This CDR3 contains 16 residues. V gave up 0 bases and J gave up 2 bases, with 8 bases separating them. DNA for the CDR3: TGTGCCAGCTCACCACCGGCACAGACTGGGGCCAACGTCCTGACTTTC. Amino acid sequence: CASSPPAQTGANVLTF.

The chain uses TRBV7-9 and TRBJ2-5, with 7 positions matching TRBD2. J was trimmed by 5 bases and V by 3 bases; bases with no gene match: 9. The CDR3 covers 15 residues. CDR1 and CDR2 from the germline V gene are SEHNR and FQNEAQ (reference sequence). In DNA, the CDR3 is TGTGCCAGCAGCTTGGGGAGGGCCGTTTCTGAGACCCAGTACTTC. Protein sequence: CASSLGRAVSETQYF. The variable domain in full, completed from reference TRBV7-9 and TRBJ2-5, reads DTGVSQNPRHKITKRGQNVTFRCDPISEHNRLYWYRQTLGQGPEFLTYFQNEAQLEKSRLLSDRFSAERPKGSFSTLEIQRTEQGDSAMYLCASSLGRAVSETQYFGPGTRLLVL.

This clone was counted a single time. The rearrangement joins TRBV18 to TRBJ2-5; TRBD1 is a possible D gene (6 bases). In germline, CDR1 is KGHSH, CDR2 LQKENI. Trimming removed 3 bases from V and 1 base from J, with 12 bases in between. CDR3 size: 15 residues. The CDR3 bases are TGTGCCAGCTCACCTAATACAGGGCTCCAAGAGACCCAGTACTTC. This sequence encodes CASSPNTGLQETQYF.